This TCR beta chain came from a study of blood T cell repertoires in COVID-19. In the study overall: Nucleic acid was either cDNA or gDNA, and it came from T cells, B-cell-depleted T cells, or PBMCs.

Profiled with immunoSEQ multiplex PCR; TCRdb holds only in-frame clones, not every one. The sample records roughly 380,000 clones, more than 70% being singletons. This CDR3 spans 15 amino acids. This receptor was taken from a woman in her fifties or sixties with COVID-19, enrolled during active disease. This sequence joins TRBV21-1 and TRBJ1-5; the listed D gene, TRBD1, was not tested against the DNA. TRBV21-1 is a known pseudogene. Input material: peripheral blood. The CDR3 region has the DNA TGTGCCAGCAGCGCACGGACCAGGGGGCTTCAGCCCCAGCATTTT. Translating gives CASSARTRGLQPQHF.